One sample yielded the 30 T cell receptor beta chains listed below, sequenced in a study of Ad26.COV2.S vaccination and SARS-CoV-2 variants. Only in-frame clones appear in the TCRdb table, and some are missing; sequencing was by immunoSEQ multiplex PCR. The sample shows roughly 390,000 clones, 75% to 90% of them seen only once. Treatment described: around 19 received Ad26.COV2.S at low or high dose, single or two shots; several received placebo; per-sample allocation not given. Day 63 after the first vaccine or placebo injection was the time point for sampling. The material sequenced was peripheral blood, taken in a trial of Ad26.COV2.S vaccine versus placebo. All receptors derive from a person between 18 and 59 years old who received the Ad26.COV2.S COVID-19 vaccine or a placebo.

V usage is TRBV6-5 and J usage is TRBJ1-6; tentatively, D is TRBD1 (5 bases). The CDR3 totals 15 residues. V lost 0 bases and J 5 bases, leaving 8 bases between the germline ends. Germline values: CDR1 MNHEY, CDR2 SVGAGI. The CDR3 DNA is TGTGCCAGCAGTTACTCGAGAGGGGATAATTCACCCCTCCACTTT. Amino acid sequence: CASSYSRGDNSPLHF.

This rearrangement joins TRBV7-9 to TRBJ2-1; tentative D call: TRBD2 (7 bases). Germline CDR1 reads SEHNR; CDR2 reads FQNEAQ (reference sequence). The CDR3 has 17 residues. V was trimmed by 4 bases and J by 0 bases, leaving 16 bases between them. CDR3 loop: CASSSLGRGLSYNEQFF. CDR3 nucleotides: TGTGCCAGCAGCTCCCTAGGGCGGGGGCTCTCCTACAATGAGCAGTTCTTC.

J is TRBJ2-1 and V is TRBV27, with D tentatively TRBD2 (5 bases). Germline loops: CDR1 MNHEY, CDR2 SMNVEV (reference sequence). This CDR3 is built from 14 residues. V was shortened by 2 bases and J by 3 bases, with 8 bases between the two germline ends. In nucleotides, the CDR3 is TGTGCCAGCAGTTTACTCGGAGGCTACAATGAGCAGTTCTTC. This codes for CASSLLGGYNEQFF.

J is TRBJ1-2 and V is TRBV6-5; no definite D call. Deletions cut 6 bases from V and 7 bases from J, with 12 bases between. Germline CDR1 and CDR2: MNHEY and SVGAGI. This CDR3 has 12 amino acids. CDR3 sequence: CASRDRVSGYTF. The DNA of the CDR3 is TGTGCCAGCAGGGACCGGGTGTCTGGCTACACCTTC.

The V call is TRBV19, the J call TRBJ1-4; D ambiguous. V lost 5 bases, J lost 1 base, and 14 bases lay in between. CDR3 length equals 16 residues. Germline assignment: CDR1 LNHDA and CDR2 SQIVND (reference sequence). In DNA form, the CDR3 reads TGTGCCAGTAGTCGATCGCGCCCTCAAACTAATGAAAAACTGTTTTTT. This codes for CASSRSRPQTNEKLFF.

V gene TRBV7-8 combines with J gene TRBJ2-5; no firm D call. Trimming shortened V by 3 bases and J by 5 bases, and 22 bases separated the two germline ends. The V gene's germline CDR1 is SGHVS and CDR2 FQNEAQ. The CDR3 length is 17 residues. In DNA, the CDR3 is TGTGCCAGCAGCTTCGTCAGAGACACCACGGCGAAGGAGACCCAGTACTTC. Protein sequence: CASSFVRDTTAKETQYF.

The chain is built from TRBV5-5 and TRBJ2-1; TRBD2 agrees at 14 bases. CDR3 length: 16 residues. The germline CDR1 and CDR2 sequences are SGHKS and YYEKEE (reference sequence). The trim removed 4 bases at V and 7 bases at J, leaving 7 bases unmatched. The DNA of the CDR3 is TGTGCCAGCAGCCTAAGACTAGCGGGGGGGTATAATGAGCAGTTCTTC. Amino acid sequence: CASSLRLAGGYNEQFF.

CDR3 region: CASSPPGGGREQFF. The CDR3 nucleotides are TGTGCCAGCAGCCCCCCAGGGGGGGGCAGGGAGCAGTTCTTC. The chain combines TRBV11-2 with TRBJ2-1, with D possibly called TRBD1 or TRBD2 (7 bases each). Trimming took off 5 bases at V and 10 bases at J, with 18 bases between the two ends. There are 14 residues in the CDR3. CDR1 and CDR2 (germline): SGHAT, FQNNGV. The full variable domain, in which reference TRBV11-2 and TRBJ2-1 provide the parts outside the CDR3, is EAGVAQSPRYKIIEKRQSVAFWCNPISGHATLYWYQQILGQGPKLLIQFQNNGVVDDSQLPKDRFSAERLKGVDSTLKIQPAKLEDSAVYLCASSPPGGGREQFFGPGTRLTVL.

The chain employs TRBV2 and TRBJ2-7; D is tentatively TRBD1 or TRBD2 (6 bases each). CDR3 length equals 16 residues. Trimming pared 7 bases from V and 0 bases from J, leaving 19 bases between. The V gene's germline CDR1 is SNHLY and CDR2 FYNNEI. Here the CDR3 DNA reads TGTGCCAGCACCCTCAACCGGGGGCCCAGCTCCTACGAGCAGTACTTC. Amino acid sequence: CASTLNRGPSSYEQYF.

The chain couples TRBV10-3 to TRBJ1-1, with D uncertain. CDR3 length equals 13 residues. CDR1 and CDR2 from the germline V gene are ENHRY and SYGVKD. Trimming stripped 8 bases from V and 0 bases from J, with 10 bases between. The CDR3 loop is CAISPNMNTEAFF. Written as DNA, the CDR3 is TGTGCCATCTCACCAAACATGAACACTGAAGCTTTCTTT.

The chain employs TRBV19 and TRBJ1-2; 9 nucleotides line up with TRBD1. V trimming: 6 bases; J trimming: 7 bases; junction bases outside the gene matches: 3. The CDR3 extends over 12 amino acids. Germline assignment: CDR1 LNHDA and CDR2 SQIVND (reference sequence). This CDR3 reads CASSRTGVGYTF. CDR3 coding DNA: TGTGCCAGTAGCCGGACAGGGGTTGGCTACACCTTC. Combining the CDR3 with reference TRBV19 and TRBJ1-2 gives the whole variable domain DGGITQSPKYLFRKEGQNVTLSCEQNLNHDAMYWYRQDPGQGLRLIYYSQIVNDFQKGDIAEGYSVSREKKESFPLTVTSAQKNPTAFYLCASSRTGVGYTFGSGTRLTVV.

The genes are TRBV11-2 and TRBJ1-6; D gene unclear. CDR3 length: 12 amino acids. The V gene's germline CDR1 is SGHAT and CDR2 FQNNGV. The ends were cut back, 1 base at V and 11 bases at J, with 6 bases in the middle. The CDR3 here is CASSLVSPPLHF. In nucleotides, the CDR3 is TGTGCCAGCAGCTTAGTCTCTCCACCCCTCCACTTT. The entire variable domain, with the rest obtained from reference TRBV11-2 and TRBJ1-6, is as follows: EAGVAQSPRYKIIEKRQSVAFWCNPISGHATLYWYQQILGQGPKLLIQFQNNGVVDDSQLPKDRFSAERLKGVDSTLKIQPAKLEDSAVYLCASSLVSPPLHFGNGTRLTVT.

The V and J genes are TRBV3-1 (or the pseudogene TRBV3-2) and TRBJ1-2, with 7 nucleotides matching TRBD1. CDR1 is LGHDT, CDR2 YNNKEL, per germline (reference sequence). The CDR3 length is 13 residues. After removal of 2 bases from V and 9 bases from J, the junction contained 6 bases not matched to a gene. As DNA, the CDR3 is TGTGCCAGCAGCCAAAGACAGGGATTCAGCTACACCTTC. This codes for CASSQRQGFSYTF.

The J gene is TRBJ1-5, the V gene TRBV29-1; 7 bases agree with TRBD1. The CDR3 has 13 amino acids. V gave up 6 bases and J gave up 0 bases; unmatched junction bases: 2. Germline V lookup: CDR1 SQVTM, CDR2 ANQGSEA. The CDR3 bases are TGCAGCGTCGGACAGGATAGCAATCAGCCCCAGCATTTT. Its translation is CSVGQDSNQPQHF.

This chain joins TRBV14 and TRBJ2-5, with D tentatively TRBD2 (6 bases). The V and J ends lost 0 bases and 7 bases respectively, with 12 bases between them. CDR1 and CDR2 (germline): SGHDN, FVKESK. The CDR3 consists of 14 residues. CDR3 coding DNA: TGTGCCAGCAGCCAAGATATAGCGGTAGGGACCCAGTACTTC. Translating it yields CASSQDIAVGTQYF.

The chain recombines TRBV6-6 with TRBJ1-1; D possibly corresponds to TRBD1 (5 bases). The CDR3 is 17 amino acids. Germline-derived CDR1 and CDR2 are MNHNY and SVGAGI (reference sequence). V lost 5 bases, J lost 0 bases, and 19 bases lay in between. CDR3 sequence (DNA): TGTGCCAGCAGTCCTATCGTAGGGCAGGGAATGAACACTGAAGCTTTCTTT. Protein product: CASSPIVGQGMNTEAFF.

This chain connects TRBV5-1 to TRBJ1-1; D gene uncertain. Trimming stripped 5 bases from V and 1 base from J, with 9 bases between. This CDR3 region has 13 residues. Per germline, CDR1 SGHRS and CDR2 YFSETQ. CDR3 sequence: CASRAGGNTEAFF. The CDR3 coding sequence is TGCGCCAGCAGGGCCGGTGGGAACACTGAAGCTTTCTTT.

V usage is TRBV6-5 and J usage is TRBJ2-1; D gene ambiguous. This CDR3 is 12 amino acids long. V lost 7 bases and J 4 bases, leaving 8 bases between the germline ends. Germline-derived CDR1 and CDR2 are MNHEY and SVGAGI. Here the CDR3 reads CASIRAYNEQFF. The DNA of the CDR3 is TGTGCCAGCATTCGAGCTTACAATGAGCAGTTCTTC.

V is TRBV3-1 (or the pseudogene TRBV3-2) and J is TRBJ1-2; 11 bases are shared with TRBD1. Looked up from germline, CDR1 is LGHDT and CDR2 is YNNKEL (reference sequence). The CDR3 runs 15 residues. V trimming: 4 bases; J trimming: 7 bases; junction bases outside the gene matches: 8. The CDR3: CASSLRRTGGFGYTF. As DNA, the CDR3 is TGTGCCAGCAGCCTTCGACGGACAGGGGGCTTTGGCTACACCTTC.

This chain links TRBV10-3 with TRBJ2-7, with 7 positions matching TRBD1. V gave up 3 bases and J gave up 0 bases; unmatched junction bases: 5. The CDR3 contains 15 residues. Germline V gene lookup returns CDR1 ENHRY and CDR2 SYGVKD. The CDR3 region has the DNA TGTGCCATCAGTGATTTAGGGGGCAGCTCCTACGAGCAGTACTTC. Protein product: CAISDLGGSSYEQYF.

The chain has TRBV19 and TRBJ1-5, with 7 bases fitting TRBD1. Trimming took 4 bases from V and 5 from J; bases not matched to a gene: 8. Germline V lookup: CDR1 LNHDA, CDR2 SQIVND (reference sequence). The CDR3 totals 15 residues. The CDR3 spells CASSTATGFYQPQHF. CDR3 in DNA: TGTGCCAGTAGTACGGCGACAGGGTTCTATCAGCCCCAGCATTTT. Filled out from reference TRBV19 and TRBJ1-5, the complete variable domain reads DGGITQSPKYLFRKEGQNVTLSCEQNLNHDAMYWYRQDPGQGLRLIYYSQIVNDFQKGDIAEGYSVSREKKESFPLTVTSAQKNPTAFYLCASSTATGFYQPQHFGDGTRLSIL.

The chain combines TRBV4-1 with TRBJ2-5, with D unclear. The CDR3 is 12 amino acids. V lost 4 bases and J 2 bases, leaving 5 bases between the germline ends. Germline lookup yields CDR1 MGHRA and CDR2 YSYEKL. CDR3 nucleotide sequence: TGCGCCAGCAGCCCCCTGCAAGAGACCCAGTACTTC. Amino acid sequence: CASSPLQETQYF.

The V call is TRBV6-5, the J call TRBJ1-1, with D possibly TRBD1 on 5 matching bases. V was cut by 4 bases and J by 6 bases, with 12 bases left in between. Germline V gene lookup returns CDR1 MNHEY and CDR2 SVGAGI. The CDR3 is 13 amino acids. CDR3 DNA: TGTGCCAGCAGTTCCCCGGGACGACCTGAAGCTTTCTTT. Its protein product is CASSSPGRPEAFF.

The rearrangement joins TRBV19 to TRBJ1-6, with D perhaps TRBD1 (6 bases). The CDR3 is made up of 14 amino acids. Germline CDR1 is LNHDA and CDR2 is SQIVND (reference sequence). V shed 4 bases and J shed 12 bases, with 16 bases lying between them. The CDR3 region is CASSRTRDTRPLHF. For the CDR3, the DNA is TGTGCCAGTAGTAGAACCCGGGACACGCGACCCCTCCACTTT.

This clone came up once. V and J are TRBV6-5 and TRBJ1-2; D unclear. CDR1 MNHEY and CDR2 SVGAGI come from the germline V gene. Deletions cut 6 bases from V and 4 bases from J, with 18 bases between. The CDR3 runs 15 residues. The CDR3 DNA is TGTGCCAGCAGAGACGGGCTCCACGATCGCTATGGCTACACCTTC. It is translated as CASRDGLHDRYGYTF.

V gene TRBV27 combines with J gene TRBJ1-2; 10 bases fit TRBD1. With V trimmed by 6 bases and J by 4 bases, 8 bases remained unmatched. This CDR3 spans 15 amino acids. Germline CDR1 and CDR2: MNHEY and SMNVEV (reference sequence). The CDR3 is CASSQTGGAGYGYTF. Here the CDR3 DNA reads TGTGCCAGCAGCCAGACAGGGGGCGCAGGCTATGGCTACACCTTC.

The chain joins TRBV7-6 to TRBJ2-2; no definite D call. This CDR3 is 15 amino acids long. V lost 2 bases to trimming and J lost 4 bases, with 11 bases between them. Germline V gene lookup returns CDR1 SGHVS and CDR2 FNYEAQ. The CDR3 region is CASSLLGDPTGELFF. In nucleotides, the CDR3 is TGTGCCAGCAGCTTACTCGGAGATCCCACCGGGGAGCTGTTTTTT.

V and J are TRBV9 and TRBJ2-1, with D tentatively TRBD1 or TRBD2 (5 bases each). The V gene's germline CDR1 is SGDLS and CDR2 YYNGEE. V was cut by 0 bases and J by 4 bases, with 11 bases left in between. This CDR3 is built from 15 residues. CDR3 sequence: CASSVDGASYNEQFF. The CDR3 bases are TGTGCCAGCAGCGTAGACGGGGCGTCTTACAATGAGCAGTTCTTC.

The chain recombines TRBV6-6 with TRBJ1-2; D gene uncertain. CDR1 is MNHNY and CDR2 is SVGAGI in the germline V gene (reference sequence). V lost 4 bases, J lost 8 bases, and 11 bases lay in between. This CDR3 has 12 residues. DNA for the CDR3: TGTGCCAGCAGTTTCCGGGCAGAAGGCTACACCTTC. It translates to CASSFRAEGYTF.

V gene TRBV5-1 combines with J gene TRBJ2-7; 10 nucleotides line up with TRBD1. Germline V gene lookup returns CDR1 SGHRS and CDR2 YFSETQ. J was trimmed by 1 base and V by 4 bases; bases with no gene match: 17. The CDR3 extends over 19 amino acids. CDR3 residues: CASSPNGGQGVSYSYEQYF. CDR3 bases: TGCGCCAGCAGCCCTAATGGAGGACAGGGGGTCAGCTATTCCTACGAGCAGTACTTC. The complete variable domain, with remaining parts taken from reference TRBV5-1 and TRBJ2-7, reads KAGVTQTPRYLIKTRGQQVTLSCSPISGHRSVSWYQQTPGQGLQFLFEYFSETQRNKGNFPGRFSGRQFSNSRSEMNVSTLELGDSALYLCASSPNGGQGVSYSYEQYFGPGTRLTVT.